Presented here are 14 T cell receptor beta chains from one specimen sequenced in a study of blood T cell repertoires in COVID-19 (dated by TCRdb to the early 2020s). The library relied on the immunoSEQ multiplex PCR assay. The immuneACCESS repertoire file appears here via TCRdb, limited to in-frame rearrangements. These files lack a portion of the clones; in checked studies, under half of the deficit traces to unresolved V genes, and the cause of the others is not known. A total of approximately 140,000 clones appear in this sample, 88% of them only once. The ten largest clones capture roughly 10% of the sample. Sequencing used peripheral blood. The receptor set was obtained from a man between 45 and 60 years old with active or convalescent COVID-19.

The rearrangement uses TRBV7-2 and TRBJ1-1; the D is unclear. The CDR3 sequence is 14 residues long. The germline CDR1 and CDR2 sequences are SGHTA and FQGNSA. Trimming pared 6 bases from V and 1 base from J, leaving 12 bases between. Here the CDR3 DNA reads TGTGCCAGCAGACACAATGCAGGGAACACTGAAGCTTTCTTT. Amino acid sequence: CASRHNAGNTEAFF. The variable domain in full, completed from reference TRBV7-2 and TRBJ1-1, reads GAGVSQSPSNKVTEKGKDVELRCDPISGHTALYWYRQSLGQGLEFLIYFQGNSAPDKSGLPSDRFSAERTGGSVSTLTIQRTQQEDSAVYLCASRHNAGNTEAFFGQGTRLTVV.

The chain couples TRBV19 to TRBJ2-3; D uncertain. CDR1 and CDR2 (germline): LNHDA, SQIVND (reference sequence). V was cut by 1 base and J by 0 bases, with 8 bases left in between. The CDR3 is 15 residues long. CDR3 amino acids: CASSIGASSTDTQYF. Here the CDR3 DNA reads TGTGCCAGTAGTATAGGGGCCTCCAGCACAGATACGCAGTATTTT.

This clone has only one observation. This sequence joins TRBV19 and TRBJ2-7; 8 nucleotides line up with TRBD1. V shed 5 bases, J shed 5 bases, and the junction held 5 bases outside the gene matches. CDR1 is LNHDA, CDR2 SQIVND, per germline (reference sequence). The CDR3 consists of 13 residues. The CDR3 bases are TGTGCCAGTAGTTTGACAGGGGACGACGAGCAGTACTTC. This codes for CASSLTGDDEQYF. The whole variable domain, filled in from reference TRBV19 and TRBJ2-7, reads DGGITQSPKYLFRKEGQNVTLSCEQNLNHDAMYWYRQDPGQGLRLIYYSQIVNDFQKGDIAEGYSVSREKKESFPLTVTSAQKNPTAFYLCASSLTGDDEQYFGPGTRLTVT.

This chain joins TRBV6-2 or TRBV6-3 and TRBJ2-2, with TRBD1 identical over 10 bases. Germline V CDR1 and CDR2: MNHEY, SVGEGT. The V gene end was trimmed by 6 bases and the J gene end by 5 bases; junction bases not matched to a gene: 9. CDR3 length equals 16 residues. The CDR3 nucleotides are TGTGCCAGCAGATACCGCGGGACAGGGGATACCGGGGAGCTGTTTTTT. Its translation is CASRYRGTGDTGELFF.

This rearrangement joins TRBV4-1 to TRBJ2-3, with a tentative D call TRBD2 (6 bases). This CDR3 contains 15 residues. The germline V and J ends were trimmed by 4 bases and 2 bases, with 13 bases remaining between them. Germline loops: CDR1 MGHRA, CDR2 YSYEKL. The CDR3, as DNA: TGCGCCAGCAGCCGAGGGAGGATCGACACAGATACGCAGTATTTT. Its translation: CASSRGRIDTDTQYF.

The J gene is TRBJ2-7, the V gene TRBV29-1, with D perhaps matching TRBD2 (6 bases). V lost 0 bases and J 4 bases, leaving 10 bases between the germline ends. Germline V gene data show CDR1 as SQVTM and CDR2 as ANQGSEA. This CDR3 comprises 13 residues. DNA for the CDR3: TGCAGCGTTGAAGATCCCGGGAGTTACGAGCAGTACTTC. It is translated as CSVEDPGSYEQYF.

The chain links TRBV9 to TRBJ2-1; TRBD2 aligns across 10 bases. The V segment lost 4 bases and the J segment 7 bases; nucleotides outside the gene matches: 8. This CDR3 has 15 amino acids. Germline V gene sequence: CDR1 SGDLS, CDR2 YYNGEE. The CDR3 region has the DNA TGTGCCAGCAGCCTCGGGGGTAGCGGGAGGAATGAGCAGTTCTTC. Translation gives CASSLGGSGRNEQFF.

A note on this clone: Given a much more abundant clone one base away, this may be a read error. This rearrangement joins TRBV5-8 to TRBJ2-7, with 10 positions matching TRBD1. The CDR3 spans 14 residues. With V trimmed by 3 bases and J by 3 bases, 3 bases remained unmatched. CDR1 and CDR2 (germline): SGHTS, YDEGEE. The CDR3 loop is CASSSGTGVYEQYF. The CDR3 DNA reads TGTGCCAGCAGCTCCGGGACAGGGGTCTACGAGCAGTACTTC. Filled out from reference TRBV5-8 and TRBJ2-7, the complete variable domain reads EAGVTQSPTHLIKTRGQQATLRCSPISGHTSVYWYQQALGLGLQFLLWYDEGEERNRGNFPPRFSGRQFPNYSSELNVNALELEDSALYLCASSSGTGVYEQYFGPGTRLTVT.

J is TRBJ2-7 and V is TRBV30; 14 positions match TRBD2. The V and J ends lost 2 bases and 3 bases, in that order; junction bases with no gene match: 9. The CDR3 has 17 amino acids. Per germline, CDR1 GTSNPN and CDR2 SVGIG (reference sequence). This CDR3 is CAWSYPGLAGALYEQYF. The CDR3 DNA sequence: TGTGCCTGGAGTTACCCGGGACTAGCGGGAGCGCTCTACGAGCAGTACTTC. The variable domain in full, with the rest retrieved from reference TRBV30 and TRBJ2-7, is SQTIHQWPATLVQPVGSPLSLECTVEGTSNPNLYWYRQAAGRGLQLLFYSVGIGQISSEVPQNLSASRPQDRQFILSSKKLLLSDSGFYLCAWSYPGLAGALYEQYFGPGTRLTVT.

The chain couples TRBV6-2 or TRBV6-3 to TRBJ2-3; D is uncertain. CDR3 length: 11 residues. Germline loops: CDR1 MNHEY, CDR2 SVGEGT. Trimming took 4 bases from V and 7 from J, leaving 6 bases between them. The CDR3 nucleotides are TGTGCCAGCAGTTTGAGTAATACGCAGTATTTT. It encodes CASSLSNTQYF.

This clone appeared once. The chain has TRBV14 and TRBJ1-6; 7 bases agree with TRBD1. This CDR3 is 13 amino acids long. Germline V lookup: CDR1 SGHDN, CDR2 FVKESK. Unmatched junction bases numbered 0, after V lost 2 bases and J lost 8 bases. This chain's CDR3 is CASSQTGDSPLHF. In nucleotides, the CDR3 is TGTGCCAGCAGCCAAACAGGGGATTCACCCCTCCACTTT.

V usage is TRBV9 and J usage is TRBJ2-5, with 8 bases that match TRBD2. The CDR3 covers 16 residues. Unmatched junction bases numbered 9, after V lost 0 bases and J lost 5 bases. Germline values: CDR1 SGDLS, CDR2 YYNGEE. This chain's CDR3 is CASSVGAGGMGETQYF. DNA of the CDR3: TGTGCCAGCAGCGTAGGGGCGGGAGGAATGGGGGAGACCCAGTACTTC.

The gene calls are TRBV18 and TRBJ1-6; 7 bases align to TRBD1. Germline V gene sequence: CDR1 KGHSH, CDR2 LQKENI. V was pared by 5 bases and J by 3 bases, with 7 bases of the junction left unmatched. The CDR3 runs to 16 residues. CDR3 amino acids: CASSTNRGDYNSPLHF. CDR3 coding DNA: TGTGCCAGCTCAACAAACAGGGGCGACTATAATTCACCCCTCCACTTT.

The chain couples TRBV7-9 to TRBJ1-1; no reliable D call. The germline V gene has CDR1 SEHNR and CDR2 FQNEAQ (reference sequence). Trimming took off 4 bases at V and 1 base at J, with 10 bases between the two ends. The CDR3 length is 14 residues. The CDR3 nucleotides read TGTGCCAGCAGCTCCAGCAACAGGAACACTGAAGCTTTCTTT. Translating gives CASSSSNRNTEAFF.